Below, 24 T cell receptor beta chains from the same sample are listed, as sequenced in a study of T cell responses to AZD1222 COVID-19 vaccine. Sequencing used immunoSEQ multiplex PCR; TCRdb keeps in-frame clones, though not all of them. Of 100,000 to 150,000 clones in the sample, about 90% were seen once. The sample was peripheral blood, taken on day 0 of AZD1222 vaccination. The receptors were sampled from an adult in good health.

The genes are TRBV4-1 and TRBJ2-6; TRBD2 matches at 8 bases. Trimming took 0 bases from V and 0 from J; bases not matched to a gene: 10. This CDR3 is 20 amino acids long. Germline V gene lookup returns CDR1 MGHRA and CDR2 YSYEKL. CDR3 coding DNA: TGCGCCAGCAGCCAAGATAACCCGGCTAGCGGGTTCTCTGGGGCCAACGTCCTGACTTTC. This sequence encodes CASSQDNPASGFSGANVLTF.

The rearrangement links TRBV4-1 to TRBJ1-1, with TRBD1 as a possible D gene (6 bases). This CDR3 has 17 amino acids. V was clipped by 3 bases and J by 2 bases, with 19 bases between them. Germline CDR1 reads MGHRA; CDR2 reads YSYEKL. The CDR3 spells CASSQSSAGADNTEAFF. The CDR3 DNA is TGCGCCAGCAGCCAGTCCTCCGCGGGGGCAGACAACACTGAAGCTTTCTTT.

The chain joins TRBV7-9 to TRBJ2-7, with TRBD2 identical over 10 bases. J lost 0 bases, V lost 5 bases, and 10 bases had no gene match. Germline CDR1 and CDR2: SEHNR and FQNEAQ (reference sequence). The CDR3 totals 17 residues. The DNA of the CDR3 is TGTGCCAGCAGCCCCAGCCCGGGACTAGCGCGCTCCTACGAGCAGTACTTC. Protein: CASSPSPGLARSYEQYF. Variable domain in full (rest from reference TRBV7-9 and TRBJ2-7): DTGVSQNPRHKITKRGQNVTFRCDPISEHNRLYWYRQTLGQGPEFLTYFQNEAQLEKSRLLSDRFSAERPKGSFSTLEIQRTEQGDSAMYLCASSPSPGLARSYEQYFGPGTRLTVT.

The CDR3 DNA sequence: TGCGCCAGCAGCTTGGGGGGGAGGAACACTGAAGCTTTCTTT. Protein: CASSLGGRNTEAFF. V gene TRBV5-1 combines with J gene TRBJ1-1; the D gene is possibly TRBD1 (5 bases). The CDR3 is 14 residues long. The germline V gene has CDR1 SGHRS and CDR2 YFSETQ. Trimming removed 0 bases at V and 1 base at J, with 7 bases between.

This clone was recorded a few times. The rearrangement uses TRBV4-3 and TRBJ2-3, with TRBD2 matching over 7 bases. The CDR3 runs 15 residues. The germline CDR1 and CDR2 sequences are LGHNA and YSLEER. V was pared by 1 base and J by 4 bases, with 5 bases of the junction left unmatched. The chain's CDR3 is CASSQVRGRADTQYF. In DNA, the CDR3 is TGCGCCAGCAGCCAAGTCCGGGGGAGGGCAGATACGCAGTATTTT.

The chain joins TRBV3-1 (or the pseudogene TRBV3-2) to TRBJ1-2, with D maybe TRBD1 (6 bases). Trimming left V 1 base short and J 5 bases short, with 14 bases between. The germline V gene encodes CDR1 LGHDT and CDR2 YNNKEL (reference sequence). This CDR3 comprises 15 residues. This chain's CDR3 is CASSQGEQGWYGYTF. CDR3 sequence (DNA): TGTGCCAGCAGCCAAGGGGAGCAGGGGTGGTATGGCTACACCTTC.

This chain connects TRBV7-8 to TRBJ2-1, with TRBD2 as a possible D gene (5 bases). There are 19 residues in the CDR3. The ends were cut back, 3 bases at V and 0 bases at J, with 21 bases in the middle. Germline V gives CDR1 SGHVS, CDR2 FQNEAQ. The CDR3 region is CASSFPRSGYGSSYNEQFF. As DNA, the CDR3 is TGTGCCAGCAGCTTCCCCAGATCGGGGTACGGCAGCTCCTACAATGAGCAGTTCTTC.

V usage is TRBV7-2 and J usage is TRBJ1-2; D unresolved. The CDR3 loop spans 13 amino acids. The germline V and J ends were trimmed by 1 base and 7 bases, with 10 bases remaining between them. The germline V gene encodes CDR1 SGHTA and CDR2 FQGNSA. As DNA, the CDR3 is TGTGCCAGCAGCTTAGAAGTTATGGGTGGCTACACCTTC. This translates into CASSLEVMGGYTF.

The V call is TRBV5-4, the J call TRBJ2-4; D perhaps matches TRBD1 (5 bases). V gave up 0 bases and J gave up 5 bases, with 12 bases separating them. Germline loops: CDR1 SGHNT, CDR2 YYREEE (reference sequence). The CDR3 extends over 15 amino acids. Written as DNA, the CDR3 is TGTGCCAGCAGCTTGGGGGGCCCTTGGGAAAACATTCAGTACTTC. This gives the protein CASSLGGPWENIQYF. Based on the CDR3 plus reference TRBV5-4 and TRBJ2-4, the full variable domain is ETGVTQSPTHLIKTRGQQVTLRCSSQSGHNTVSWYQQALGQGPQFIFQYYREEENGRGNFPPRFSGLQFPNYSSELNVNALELDDSALYLCASSLGGPWENIQYFGAGTRLSVL.

The J gene is TRBJ1-2, the V gene TRBV2; TRBD1 matches 11 bases. The CDR3 contains 13 residues. V lost 7 bases and J lost 8; bases outside the gene matches: 6. Germline CDR1 is SNHLY and CDR2 is FYNNEI. In DNA, the CDR3 is TGTGCCAGCAATAAGGACAGGGGGCCAGGCTACACCTTC. Translating gives CASNKDRGPGYTF.

V is TRBV5-1 and J is TRBJ2-1; D might be TRBD2 (6 bases). This CDR3 has 15 amino acids. Germline V gene lookup returns CDR1 SGHRS and CDR2 YFSETQ. V shed 5 bases and J shed 4 bases, with 16 bases lying between them. CDR3 loop: CASRLAEGSYNEQFF. The CDR3 bases are TGCGCCAGCAGATTAGCGGAGGGTAGTTACAATGAGCAGTTCTTC.

The V and J genes are TRBV5-1 and TRBJ1-4; TRBD1 is a possible D gene (5 bases). CDR1 SGHRS and CDR2 YFSETQ come from the germline V gene. V was trimmed by 6 bases and J by 8 bases, leaving 17 bases between them. The CDR3 extends over 14 amino acids. The CDR3 DNA is TGCGCCAGCACCTGGGGAGGGGCTGGGGAAAAACTGTTTTTT. Its translation is CASTWGGAGEKLFF.

CDR3 protein: CASREGVSNEQFF. The CDR3, as DNA: TGTGCCAGCCGCGAGGGGGTAAGCAATGAGCAGTTCTTC. The chain uses TRBV2 and TRBJ2-1, with D tentatively TRBD1 (6 bases). Germline V CDR1 and CDR2: SNHLY, FYNNEI. The CDR3 contains 13 residues. V lost 8 bases to trimming and J lost 6 bases, with 14 bases between them. Full variable domain (outside the CDR3, taken from reference TRBV2 and TRBJ2-1): EPEVTQTPSHQVTQMGQEVILRCVPISNHLYFYWYRQILGQKVEFLVSFYNNEISEKSEIFDDQFSVERPDGSNFTLKIRSTKLEDSAMYFCASREGVSNEQFFGPGTRLTVL.

V is TRBV18 and J is TRBJ1-3, with 7 bases fitting TRBD1. CDR3 length: 19 amino acids. Trimming removed 5 bases from V and 3 bases from J; junction bases left unmatched: 19. Germline V gene lookup returns CDR1 KGHSH and CDR2 LQKENI. CDR3 coding DNA: TGTGCCAGCTCATCCAATATCCATACCTGGGACAGTGATGGAAACACCATATATTTT. It encodes CASSSNIHTWDSDGNTIYF.

The chain employs TRBV27 and TRBJ1-2; D not resolved. Germline CDR1 MNHEY, CDR2 SMNVEV (reference sequence). The ends were cut back, 4 bases at V and 8 bases at J, with 17 bases in the middle. CDR3 length: 14 amino acids. The CDR3 is CASSSLLNIKGYTF. The CDR3 DNA follows: TGTGCCAGCAGTTCTCTATTAAATATTAAGGGCTACACCTTC.

The chain links TRBV27 to TRBJ1-6, with a possible D match to TRBD1 (6 bases). Germline V gene data show CDR1 as MNHEY and CDR2 as SMNVEV (reference sequence). Between the trimmed V and J ends, which lost 5 bases and 9 bases, there was a span of 20 bases. This CDR3 is built from 16 residues. The chain's CDR3 is CASSLRQAGPSSPLHF. Here the CDR3 DNA reads TGTGCCAGCAGTCTTCGACAGGCCGGGCCTTCTTCACCCCTCCACTTT.

The rearrangement joins TRBV4-2 to TRBJ1-6; D may be TRBD1 (5 bases). Germline V gene data show CDR1 as LGHNA and CDR2 as YNFKEQ. The germline V and J ends were trimmed by 1 base and 7 bases, with 17 bases remaining between them. The CDR3 extends over 17 amino acids. The CDR3 DNA is TGTGCCAGCAGCCAAGTTACTCCCGGGACTCTGAATTCACCCCTCCACTTT. It translates to CASSQVTPGTLNSPLHF.

A single count supports this clone. The genes are TRBV3-1 (or the pseudogene TRBV3-2) and TRBJ1-5; D gene ambiguous. The CDR3 is made up of 13 amino acids. The V gene lost 1 base and the J gene lost 3 bases, with 4 bases spanning the gap. Germline V gene lookup returns CDR1 LGHDT and CDR2 YNNKEL (reference sequence). The CDR3 loop reads CASSQGTNQPQHF. CDR3 in DNA: TGTGCCAGCAGCCAAGGCACCAATCAGCCCCAGCATTTT.

The chain has TRBV2 and TRBJ2-7; D remains ambiguous. Trimming removed 1 base at V and 3 bases at J, with 7 bases between. CDR3 size: 13 residues. Looked up from germline, CDR1 is SNHLY and CDR2 is FYNNEI. CDR3 amino acids: CASSEGNSYEQYF. The DNA for the CDR3 is TGTGCCAGCAGTGAAGGGAACAGCTACGAGCAGTACTTC.

The chain is built from TRBV5-1 and TRBJ2-2; TRBD1 agrees at 9 bases. Germline CDR1 SGHRS, CDR2 YFSETQ. The CDR3 covers 16 residues. Trimming took 0 bases from V and 6 from J; bases not matched to a gene: 6. The CDR3 is CASSLEGTGRSGELFF. The CDR3 coding sequence is TGCGCCAGCAGCTTGGAAGGGACAGGGCGATCCGGGGAGCTGTTTTTT.

This clone was detected only a few times. J is TRBJ1-5 and V is TRBV6-2 or TRBV6-3; D gene uncertain. Between the trimmed V and J ends, which lost 0 bases and 3 bases, there was a span of 9 bases. This CDR3 contains 15 residues. Germline CDR1 MNHEY, CDR2 SVGEGT. The CDR3 is CASSYSIGINQPQHF. CDR3 DNA sequence: TGTGCCAGCAGTTACTCGATAGGGATCAATCAGCCCCAGCATTTT.

The chain has TRBV9 and TRBJ2-7; D assignment may be TRBD1 or TRBD2 (5 bases each). CDR1 is SGDLS and CDR2 is YYNGEE in the germline V gene. The CDR3 runs to 14 residues. V gave up 0 bases and J gave up 0 bases, with 7 bases separating them. CDR3 loop: CASSVGDPSYEQYF. The CDR3 nucleotides are TGTGCCAGCAGCGTAGGGGACCCCTCCTACGAGCAGTACTTC.

The chain is built from TRBV6-5 and TRBJ1-1; D remains unclear. The V end lost 4 bases, the J end lost 0 bases, and 6 bases lay between the germline ends. The CDR3 has 13 residues. From germline, CDR1 is MNHEY and CDR2 SVGAGI. CDR3 region: CASSSTVNTEAFF. The CDR3 nucleotides are TGTGCCAGCAGTTCGACGGTGAACACTGAAGCTTTCTTT.

V is TRBV5-5 and J is TRBJ1-6; D is unresolved. V was cut by 0 bases and J by 8 bases, with 6 bases left in between. CDR1 and CDR2 from the germline V gene are SGHKS and YYEKEE (reference sequence). The CDR3 sequence is 13 residues long. Here the CDR3 reads CASSLAGYSPLHF. CDR3 sequence (DNA): TGTGCCAGCAGCTTGGCCGGGTATTCACCCCTCCACTTT.